This paragraph covers one T cell receptor (beta chain) sequence. Its specificity is unknown. This CDR3 is also generated by other DNA sequences in the sample. Each replicate PCR on the sorted subsets used about 0.2 ug DNA (around 30,000 T cell genomes). Generated by immunoSEQ multiplex PCR, the TCRdb table keeps only in-frame clones and is missing some. The sample yields roughly 760,000 clones, approximately 79% seen once. Trimming pared 3 bases from V and 4 bases from J, leaving 9 bases between. CDR1 GTSNPN and CDR2 SVGIG come from the germline V gene (reference sequence). The CDR3 consists of 12 residues. The data originate from a study of shared clonotypes between healthy human individuals. Across the study: Per-donor plates numbered three CD4 naive, three CD4 memory, two CD8 naive and one CD8 memory.

Study-wide results and limits: Clonotypes shared by all four donors outscored non-shared clonotypes in generation probability. Donor clonotype sharing was expected to depend on sequencing depth.

The sample consisted of memory CD4+ T cells sorted from blood. The subset denotes: CD45RA-negative fraction. This chain uses TRBV30 with TRBJ2-5, with D possibly matching TRBD2 (5 bases). The sequence derives from a woman in her 30s in good health. The CDR3 DNA reads as TGTGCCTGGAGGGGCAGCGGAGAGACCCAGTACTTC. Translation gives CAWRGSGETQYF.